These 17 T cell receptor beta chains share one sample of origin, sequenced in a study of T-cell reconstitution after alpha-beta-depleted transplantation in children. Unique molecular identifiers were incorporated when the TCRbeta library was constructed. TCRdb re-analysed the PCR reads in MiXCR, keeping a single row per CDR3 protein. The sample yields some 300,000 distinct CDR3 sequences, 10% to 13% seen once. This material consisted of PBMCs from the stem cell graft donor, taken from the stem cell graft. The origin of the receptors is a human donor who donated a stem cell graft to a child with acute lymphoblastic leukemia.

This clonotype was seen a few times. The chain couples TRBV9 to TRBJ2-7; 8 nucleotides align to TRBD2. CDR1 and CDR2 (germline): SGDLS, YYNGEE. J lost 6 bases, V lost 0 bases, and 8 bases had no gene match. This CDR3 contains 15 residues. This CDR3 is CASSVAPTSVSEQYF. Written as DNA, the CDR3 is TGTGCCAGCAGCGTAGCCCCGACTAGCGTGAGCGAGCAGTACTTC.

This clonotype was seen ten or more times. This chain uses TRBV7-2 with TRBJ2-5; 9 bases map to TRBD1. Germline CDR1 and CDR2: SGHTA and FQGNSA. This CDR3 is built from 15 residues. The trim removed 3 bases at V and 4 bases at J, leaving 6 bases unmatched. CDR3 nucleotide sequence: TGTGCCAGCAGCTTGGGGGACAGGGTGGGAGAGACCCAGTACTTC. It specifies CASSLGDRVGETQYF.

This clonotype has only a few counts. The chain recombines TRBV7-9 with TRBJ2-1, with 9 bases identical to TRBD1. Looked up from germline, CDR1 is SEHNR and CDR2 is FQNEAQ (reference sequence). V shed 4 bases and J 8 bases; nucleotides not matched to a gene: 6. CDR3 length: 14 amino acids. The CDR3 DNA follows: TGTGCCAGCAGCTGGGGACAGGGTATCCATGAGCAGTTCTTC. Its protein is CASSWGQGIHEQFF.

The gene calls are TRBV5-1 and TRBJ2-2; D gene ambiguous. V was clipped by 0 bases and J by 0 bases, with 6 bases between them. CDR1 SGHRS and CDR2 YFSETQ come from the germline V gene. This CDR3 contains 15 residues. The CDR3 DNA is TGCGCCAGCAGCTTGGACCACCCGAACACCGGGGAGCTGTTTTTT. It translates to CASSLDHPNTGELFF.

With regard to this clonotype: Mismatch with germline at one junction end may stem from a read error. For the CDR3, the DNA is TGCTGTGCTAGAGACCAAACTAGCGGGGGGGACACCGGGGAGCTGTTTTTT. Amino acid sequence: CCARDQTSGGDTGELFF. The chain joins TRBV20-1 to TRBJ2-2; 13 positions match TRBD2. Germline V lookup: CDR1 DFQATT, CDR2 SNEGSKA (reference sequence). The CDR3 covers 17 residues.

This clonotype occurred many times. This chain connects TRBV27 to TRBJ1-5, with D possibly matching TRBD1 (5 bases). Looked up from germline, CDR1 is MNHEY and CDR2 is SMNVEV (reference sequence). The CDR3 loop spans 13 amino acids. V lost 5 bases and J lost 6, with 11 bases in between. CDR3 DNA sequence: TGTGCCAGCAGTGGGGGGGTAGGTCAGCCCCAGCATTTT. This encodes CASSGGVGQPQHF.

This clonotype was picked up many times. J is TRBJ1-6 and V is TRBV7-2; D uncertain. CDR3 size: 16 residues. Germline V gene sequence: CDR1 SGHTA, CDR2 FQGNSA. The ends were cut back, 4 bases at V and 7 bases at J, with 17 bases in the middle. The CDR3 bases are TGTGCCAGCAGCTCGATCTCGGGAGCCATCAATTCACCCCTCCACTTT. It encodes CASSSISGAINSPLHF.

The chain has TRBV4-1 and TRBJ2-1; TRBD2 aligns across 9 bases. Germline V lookup: CDR1 MGHRA, CDR2 YSYEKL. Trimming took 0 bases from V and 8 from J; bases not matched to a gene: 8. The CDR3 totals 16 residues. CDR3 protein: CASSQEGSGSSDEQFF. The DNA of the CDR3 is TGCGCCAGCAGCCAAGAGGGTAGCGGGAGTTCGGATGAGCAGTTCTTC.

A note on this clonotype: A read error may be the cause here, since a much bigger clone is one base away. This chain connects TRBV12-3 or TRBV12-4 to TRBJ2-6; D is perhaps TRBD1 (5 bases). This CDR3 has 15 residues. The CDR3 DNA reads as TGTGCCAGCAGACTCCACGCCTCTGGGGCCAACGGCCTGACTTTC. Translating gives CASRLHASGANGLTF.

In its sample, this clonotype was seen many times. The rearrangement links TRBV7-8 to TRBJ2-7; D gene uncertain. The germline V gene has CDR1 SGHVS and CDR2 FQNEAQ. Trimming removed 1 base at V and 0 bases at J, with 4 bases between. This CDR3 region has 13 residues. The CDR3 nucleotides read TGTGCCAGCAGCTTAGATGTCTCCTACGAGCAGTACTTC. Translated, it gives CASSLDVSYEQYF.

This clonotype was seen more than once but under ten times. The chain has TRBV5-1 and TRBJ2-3; 9 bases fit TRBD2. The ends lost 0 bases at V and 4 bases at J; junction bases unmatched: 6. This CDR3 comprises 16 residues. Germline lookup yields CDR1 SGHRS and CDR2 YFSETQ. In DNA, the CDR3 is TGCGCCAGCAGCTTGGCCAGCGGGAGGCCCGCAGATACGCAGTATTTT. This translates into CASSLASGRPADTQYF.

This chain joins TRBV20-1 and TRBJ2-1, with TRBD2 identical over 9 bases. CDR1 and CDR2 from the germline V gene are DFQATT and SNEGSKA (reference sequence). V was pared by 3 bases and J by 8 bases, with 8 bases of the junction left unmatched. CDR3 length equals 14 residues. CDR3: CSARVSGSFYEQFF. The CDR3 DNA follows: TGCAGTGCTAGGGTTAGCGGGAGCTTCTATGAGCAGTTCTTC.

The rearrangement joins TRBV7-2 to TRBJ1-2; perhaps TRBD1 as D (5 bases). The CDR3 totals 14 residues. The V and J ends lost 7 bases and 5 bases respectively, with 17 bases between them. Germline values: CDR1 SGHTA, CDR2 FQGNSA. The CDR3 reads CASTTRGGPYGYTF. CDR3 in DNA: TGTGCCAGCACCACTCGGGGGGGTCCGTATGGCTACACCTTC.

This clonotype was seen a few times. The chain carries TRBV20-1 and TRBJ2-1; D is ambiguous. Germline V gene lookup returns CDR1 DFQATT and CDR2 SNEGSKA (reference sequence). Trimming pared 5 bases from V and 5 bases from J, leaving 13 bases between. The length of the CDR3 is 13 residues. The CDR3 sequence is CSAGDPPNNEQFF. The CDR3 region has the DNA TGCAGTGCTGGTGACCCCCCCAACAATGAGCAGTTCTTC.

This clonotype was counted only a few times. The J gene is TRBJ2-3, the V gene TRBV18; the D gene is possibly TRBD2 (5 bases). CDR3 length equals 16 residues. Germline loops: CDR1 KGHSH, CDR2 LQKENI. V shed 3 bases and J shed 4 bases, with 17 bases lying between them. CDR3 in amino acids: CASSPRSSQRADTQYF. The CDR3 nucleotides read TGTGCCAGCTCACCGAGGAGCTCCCAGAGGGCAGATACGCAGTATTTT.

The V call is TRBV29-1, the J call TRBJ2-1, with D possibly TRBD2 on 5 matching bases. The CDR3 contains 12 residues. Germline V gene data show CDR1 as SQVTM and CDR2 as ANQGSEA. V was pared by 7 bases and J by 12 bases, with 19 bases between. The CDR3 loop reads CSAVDLEVGQFF. CDR3 DNA sequence: TGCAGCGCTGTGGACTTAGAGGTGGGGCAGTTCTTC.

The CDR3 coding sequence is TGTGCCAGCAGCTTAACACCGGGACAGGGAAAAGAGACCCAGTACTTC. Its translation: CASSLTPGQGKETQYF. The chain is built from TRBV5-5 and TRBJ2-5, with TRBD1 matching over 9 bases. The germline V gene has CDR1 SGHKS and CDR2 YYEKEE (reference sequence). The CDR3 is 16 residues long. The V segment lost 2 bases and the J segment 3 bases; nucleotides outside the gene matches: 8.